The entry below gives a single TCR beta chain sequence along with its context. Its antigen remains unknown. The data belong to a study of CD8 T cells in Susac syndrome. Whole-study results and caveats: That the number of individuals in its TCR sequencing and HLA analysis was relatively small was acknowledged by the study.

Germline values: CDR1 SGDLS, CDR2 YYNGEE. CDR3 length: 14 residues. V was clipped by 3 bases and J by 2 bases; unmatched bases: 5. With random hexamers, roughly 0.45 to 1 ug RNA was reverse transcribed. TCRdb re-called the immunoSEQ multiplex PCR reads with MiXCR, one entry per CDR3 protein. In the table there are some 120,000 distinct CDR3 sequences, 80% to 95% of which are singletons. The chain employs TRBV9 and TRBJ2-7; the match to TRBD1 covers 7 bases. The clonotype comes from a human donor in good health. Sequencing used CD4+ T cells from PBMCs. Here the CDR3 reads CASSAGQRTYEQYF. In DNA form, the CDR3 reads TGTGCCAGCAGCGCGGGACAGAGAACCTACGAGCAGTACTTC.